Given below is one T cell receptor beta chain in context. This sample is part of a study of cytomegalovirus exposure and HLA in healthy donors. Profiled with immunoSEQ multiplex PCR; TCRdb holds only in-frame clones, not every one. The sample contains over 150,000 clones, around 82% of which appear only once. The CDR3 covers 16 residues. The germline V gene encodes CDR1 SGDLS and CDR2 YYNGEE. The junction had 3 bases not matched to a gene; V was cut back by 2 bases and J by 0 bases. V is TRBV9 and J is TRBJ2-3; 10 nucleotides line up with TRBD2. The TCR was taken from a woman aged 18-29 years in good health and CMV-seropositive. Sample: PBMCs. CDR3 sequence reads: CASSVSGGTSTDTQYF. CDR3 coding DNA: TGTGCCAGCAGCGTTAGCGGGGGGACTAGCACAGATACGCAGTATTTT.